The entry that follows covers one TCR beta chain sequence. Its specificity is not known. The read ends 3 residues early relative to the CDR3; the germline J gene fills the gap. This table comes from immunoSEQ multiplex PCR, and its TCRdb copy is limited to in-frame clones, with some not included. The sample spans about 35,000 clones; the ten largest clones claim about 6.8%. These data belong to a study of T cells in women clearing cervical HPV infection. Study summary: Control women cleared a single incident HPV16 infection within 12 months. Study-wide results and limits: Combining TCR richness with V gene abundances gave roughly 0.8 AUC.

The CDR3 contains 14 residues. Germline lookup yields CDR1 SGHDN and CDR2 FVKESK. V was pared by 1 base and J by 7 bases, with 12 bases between. The sequencing input was blood buffy coat. This sequence was found in a woman between 18 and 69 years old with a cervical HPV16 infection that either progressed to CIN3+ or cleared (not recorded which). The chain employs TRBV14 and TRBJ2-3, with TRBD2 as a possible D gene (5 bases). CDR3 DNA (partial): TGTGCCAGCAGCCAAGGTGTCAGCGGAAATACG. Translation: CASSQGVSGNT. The CDR3, in full, reads CASSQGVSGNTQYF.